This entry lists 12 T cell receptor beta chains sequenced from one sample in a study of Tregs in tolerant kidney transplant recipients. Profiled with immunoSEQ multiplex PCR; TCRdb holds only in-frame clones, not every one. The sample lists about 100,000 clones; over 85% were seen once. The sequenced sample was CD4+ T cells from blood, obtained before the transplant. These receptors came from a human donor who received a combined kidney and bone marrow transplant.

The gene calls are TRBV5-6 and TRBJ2-7; 9 nucleotides agree with TRBD1. Germline V gene lookup returns CDR1 SGHDT and CDR2 YYEEEE. The CDR3 has 16 residues. Trimming removed 4 bases from V and 3 bases from J; junction bases left unmatched: 11. The CDR3 region is CASSAGTGRQYYEQYF. The CDR3 DNA follows: TGTGCCAGCAGCGCCGGGACAGGGAGACAATACTACGAGCAGTACTTC.

The CDR3 nucleotides read TGCGCCAGCAGCTTGGGGACAGGGAGTAGCACAGATACGCAGTATTTT. Its translation: CASSLGTGSSTDTQYF. The chain uses TRBV5-1 and TRBJ2-3; the match to TRBD1 covers 8 bases. The CDR3 covers 16 residues. With 0 bases clipped from V and 0 bases from J, the junction kept 3 bases outside the gene matches. CDR1 is SGHRS and CDR2 is YFSETQ in the germline V gene.

This chain joins TRBV11-2 and TRBJ2-7, with TRBD2 matching 9 bases. The CDR3 is 14 amino acids. Germline values: CDR1 SGHAT, CDR2 FQNNGV. The J segment lost 9 bases and the V segment lost 6 bases, leaving 12 bases of the junction unmatched. CDR3 amino acids: CASRPAGGASSQYF. The CDR3 bases are TGTGCCAGCAGACCTGCGGGGGGGGCCAGCTCGCAGTACTTC.

The chain joins TRBV15 to TRBJ2-4, with D tentatively TRBD2 (6 bases). Trimming pared 1 base from V and 8 bases from J, leaving 9 bases between. Per germline, CDR1 LNHNV and CDR2 YYDKDF (reference sequence). This CDR3 is 13 amino acids long. The CDR3 DNA follows: TGTGCCACCAGCAGAGGTGGGGAGGACATTCAGTACTTC. It is translated as CATSRGGEDIQYF.

The chain has TRBV5-1 and TRBJ2-5; D gene uncertain. Trimming left V 6 bases short and J 2 bases short, with 5 bases between. This CDR3 is 11 amino acids long. Germline CDR1 reads SGHRS; CDR2 reads YFSETQ. CDR3 sequence: CASKQQETQYF. The CDR3 DNA is TGCGCCAGCAAACAACAAGAGACCCAGTACTTC.

The V gene is TRBV7-9, the J gene TRBJ2-6; the D is unclear. The germline V gene has CDR1 SEHNR and CDR2 FQNEAQ (reference sequence). With 11 bases removed from V and 0 bases from J, the gap between germline ends came to 8 bases. The length of the CDR3 is 13 residues. The CDR3 DNA reads TGTGCCCTATCTGTCTCTGGGGCCAACGTCCTGACTTTC. Translation: CALSVSGANVLTF.

The V call is TRBV9, the J call TRBJ1-5; D is unclear. The CDR3 loop spans 17 amino acids. The V and J ends lost 6 bases and 4 bases respectively, with 23 bases between them. Germline V gives CDR1 SGDLS, CDR2 YYNGEE. The CDR3 coding sequence is TGTGCCAGCACCGACAACCCGCCCCAGGTCGGAAATCAGCCCCAGCATTTT. Amino acid sequence: CASTDNPPQVGNQPQHF.

The rearrangement uses TRBV5-1 and TRBJ2-7; D is possibly TRBD1 (5 bases). V was clipped by 5 bases and J by 6 bases, with 15 bases between them. The germline CDR1 and CDR2 sequences are SGHRS and YFSETQ. The CDR3 runs 13 residues. CDR3 amino acids: CASSFQGDSEQYF. The CDR3 DNA sequence: TGCGCCAGCAGTTTTCAGGGTGATAGCGAGCAGTACTTC.

The chain is built from TRBV5-1 and TRBJ1-4, with D possibly TRBD1 on 6 matching bases. The length of the CDR3 is 15 residues. CDR1 and CDR2 from the germline V gene are SGHRS and YFSETQ. Trimming stripped 0 bases from V and 6 bases from J, with 12 bases between. The CDR3 coding sequence is TGCGCCAGCAGCTTGGGGCCAGGGGCGGATGAAAAACTGTTTTTT. It yields the protein CASSLGPGADEKLFF.

The chain recombines TRBV18 with TRBJ2-1, with 7 bases matching TRBD1. The J segment lost 8 bases and the V segment lost 5 bases, leaving 3 bases of the junction unmatched. The CDR3 has 12 amino acids. Germline loops: CDR1 KGHSH, CDR2 LQKENI. The CDR3 region is CASSGTDYEQFF. CDR3 nucleotides: TGTGCCAGCTCAGGGACAGACTATGAGCAGTTCTTC.

The V call is TRBV28, the J call TRBJ1-4; maybe TRBD1 (5 bases). The CDR3 covers 12 residues. Germline V gene data show CDR1 as MDHEN and CDR2 as SYDVKM. V was pared by 11 bases and J by 7 bases, with 14 bases between. The CDR3 reads CAAAGLGEKLFF. CDR3 bases: TGTGCCGCCGCGGGGCTAGGTGAAAAACTGTTTTTT.

The chain joins TRBV10-3 to TRBJ2-2; 9 bases line up with TRBD2. The CDR3 sequence is 17 residues long. Germline CDR1 and CDR2: ENHRY and SYGVKD. V dropped 5 bases and J dropped 7; count of bases not matched to a gene: 14. The CDR3 region is CAISQKLAGEGDGELFF. CDR3 DNA sequence: TGTGCCATCAGTCAAAAATTAGCGGGAGAAGGTGACGGGGAGCTGTTTTTT.